The clone carrying this T cell receptor beta chain occurred once. Antigen: not known. Generated by immunoSEQ multiplex PCR, the TCRdb table keeps only in-frame clones and is missing some. Of about 710,000 clones in the sample, 55% to 75% were seen once. V trimming: 3 bases; J trimming: 6 bases; junction bases outside the gene matches: 10. Germline V gene data show CDR1 as SGHAT and CDR2 as FQNNGV. This CDR3 region has 15 residues. This sample stems from a study of shared clonotypes between healthy human individuals. About the study: Sampling drew on donors who were a couple of women and a few men aged 18 to 49. Three CD4 naive, three CD4 memory, two CD8 naive and one CD8 memory plate were used per donor. Study results and limitations: Relative to memory subsets, naive subsets generally showed larger estimated richness.

Source material: memory CD4+ T cells sorted from blood. Subset here: CD45RA-negative fraction. The chain recombines TRBV11-2 with TRBJ2-7, with TRBD1 matching over 8 bases. This sequence was found in a woman in her 30s in good health. The CDR3 sequence: CASSFAGQGSLEQYF. The CDR3 DNA follows: TGTGCCAGCAGCTTCGCTGGACAGGGTTCCCTCGAGCAGTACTTC.